This TCR beta chain emerged from a study of human T cells and chemical hapten exposure. General study findings and limits: Every donor had alopecia, and their immune response may therefore differ from healthy people's.

Time point here: pre-sensitization, week 0. The treatment denotes: therapeutic diphenylcyclopropenone sensitization with weekly scalp DPC. Phlebotomy was performed prior to application of every patch test. In TCRdb, the RACE reads were re-called with MiXCR into one record per CDR3 protein. Of over 300,000 distinct CDR3 sequences detected, 4% to 6% appear once; the ten largest clones hold just over 2.5%. Ten or more counts support this clonotype. Its antigen is not known. Deletions cut 6 bases from V and 6 bases from J, with 11 bases between. The CDR3 loop spans 11 amino acids. Germline V lookup: CDR1 DFQATT, CDR2 SNEGSKA (reference sequence).

The rearrangement links TRBV20-1 to TRBJ1-2; D uncertain. The sample in question was whole blood, obtained in connection with sensitization to the hapten diphenylcyclopropenone (DPC). This TCR came from a woman aged 50 to 65 with alopecia areata. Some clones in this sample may be carry-over from other donors' samples. CDR3 region: CSARRENGYTF. DNA of the CDR3: TGCAGTGCGAGACGGGAGAATGGCTACACCTTC.